This record looks at one T cell receptor beta chain sequence and its context. Its matching antigen is unknown. MiXCR, applied by TCRdb to the 5' RACE reads, yields one record per CDR3 protein. The sample consists of 40,000 to 60,000 distinct CDR3 sequences, 27% of them appearing once. The data stem from a study of T-cell memory formation after mild COVID-19. Study-wide results and limits: CD4+ contracting clones lay mainly in CM and EM, CD8+ ones in EMRA.

Sequences were obtained from PBMCs or a T cell subset sorted from them (not recorded which). The source of this sequence is a man between 18 and 29 years old who had mild COVID-19 (a few samples of this study predate the infection). Cell type and time point are not known.

CDR3 amino acids: CASSRDFDEKLFF. The DNA for the CDR3 is TGTGCCAGCAGCCGGGACTTCGATGAAAAACTGTTTTTT. The chain combines TRBV7-9 with TRBJ1-4; perhaps TRBD1 as D (5 bases). Germline V gene lookup returns CDR1 SEHNR and CDR2 FQNEAQ (reference sequence). Trimming pared 5 bases from V and 6 bases from J, leaving 10 bases between. The CDR3 consists of 13 residues.